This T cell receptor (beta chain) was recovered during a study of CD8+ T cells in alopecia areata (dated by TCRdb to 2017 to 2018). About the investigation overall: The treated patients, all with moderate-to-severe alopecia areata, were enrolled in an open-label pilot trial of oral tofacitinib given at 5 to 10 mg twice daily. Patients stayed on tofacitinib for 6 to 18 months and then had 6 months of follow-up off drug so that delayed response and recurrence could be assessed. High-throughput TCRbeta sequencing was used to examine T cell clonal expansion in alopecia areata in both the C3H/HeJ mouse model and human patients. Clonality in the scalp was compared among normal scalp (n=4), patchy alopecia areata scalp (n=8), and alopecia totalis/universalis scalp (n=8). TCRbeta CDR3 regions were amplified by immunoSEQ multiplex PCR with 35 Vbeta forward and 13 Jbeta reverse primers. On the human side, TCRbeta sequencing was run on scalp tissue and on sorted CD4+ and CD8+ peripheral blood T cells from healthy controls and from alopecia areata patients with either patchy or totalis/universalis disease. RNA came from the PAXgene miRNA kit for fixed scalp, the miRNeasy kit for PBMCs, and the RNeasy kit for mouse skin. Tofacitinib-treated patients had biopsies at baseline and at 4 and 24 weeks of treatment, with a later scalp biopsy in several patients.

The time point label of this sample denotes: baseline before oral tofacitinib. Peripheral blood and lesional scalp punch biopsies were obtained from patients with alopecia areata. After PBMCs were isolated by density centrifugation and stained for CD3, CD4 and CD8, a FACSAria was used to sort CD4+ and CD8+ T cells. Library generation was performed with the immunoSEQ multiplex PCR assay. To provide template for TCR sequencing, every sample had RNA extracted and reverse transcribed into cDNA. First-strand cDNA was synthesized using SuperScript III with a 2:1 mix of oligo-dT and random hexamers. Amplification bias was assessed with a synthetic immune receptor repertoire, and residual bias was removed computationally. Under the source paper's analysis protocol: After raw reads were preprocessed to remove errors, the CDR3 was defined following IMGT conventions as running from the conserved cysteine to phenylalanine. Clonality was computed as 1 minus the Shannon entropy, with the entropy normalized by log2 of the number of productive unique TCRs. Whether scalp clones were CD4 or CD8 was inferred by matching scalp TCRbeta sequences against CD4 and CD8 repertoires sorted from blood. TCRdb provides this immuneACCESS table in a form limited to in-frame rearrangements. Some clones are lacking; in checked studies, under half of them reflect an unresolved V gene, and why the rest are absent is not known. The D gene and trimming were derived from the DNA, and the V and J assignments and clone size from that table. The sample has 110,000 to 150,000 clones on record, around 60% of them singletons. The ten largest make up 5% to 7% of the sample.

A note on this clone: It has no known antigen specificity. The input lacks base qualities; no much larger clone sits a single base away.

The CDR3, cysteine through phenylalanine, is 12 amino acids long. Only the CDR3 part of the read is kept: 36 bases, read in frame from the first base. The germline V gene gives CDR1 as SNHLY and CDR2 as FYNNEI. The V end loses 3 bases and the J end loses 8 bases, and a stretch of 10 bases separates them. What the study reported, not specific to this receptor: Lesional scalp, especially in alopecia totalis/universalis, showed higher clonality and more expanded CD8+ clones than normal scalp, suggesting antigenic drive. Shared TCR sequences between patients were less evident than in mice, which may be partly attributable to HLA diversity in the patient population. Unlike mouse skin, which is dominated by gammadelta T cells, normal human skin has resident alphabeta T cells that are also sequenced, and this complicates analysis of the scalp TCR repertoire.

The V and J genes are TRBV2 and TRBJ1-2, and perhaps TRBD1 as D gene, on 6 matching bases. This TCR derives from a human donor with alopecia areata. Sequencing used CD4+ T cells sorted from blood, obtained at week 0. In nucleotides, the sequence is TGTGCCAGCAGTGACCGGGACAAAGGCTACACCTTC. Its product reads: CASSDRDKGYTF.